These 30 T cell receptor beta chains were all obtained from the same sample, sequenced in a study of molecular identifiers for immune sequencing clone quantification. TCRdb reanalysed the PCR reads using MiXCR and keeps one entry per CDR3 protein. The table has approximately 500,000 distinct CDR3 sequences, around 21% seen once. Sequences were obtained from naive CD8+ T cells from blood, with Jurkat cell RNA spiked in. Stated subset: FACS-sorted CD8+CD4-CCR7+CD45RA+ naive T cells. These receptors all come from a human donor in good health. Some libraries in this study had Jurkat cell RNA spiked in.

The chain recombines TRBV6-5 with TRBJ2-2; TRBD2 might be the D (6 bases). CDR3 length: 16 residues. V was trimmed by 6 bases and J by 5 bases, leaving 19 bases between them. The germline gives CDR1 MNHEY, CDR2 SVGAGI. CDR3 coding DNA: TGTGCCAGCAGCTCCCGTAGCGGCCCCACGACCGGGGAGCTGTTTTTT. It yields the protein CASSSRSGPTTGELFF.

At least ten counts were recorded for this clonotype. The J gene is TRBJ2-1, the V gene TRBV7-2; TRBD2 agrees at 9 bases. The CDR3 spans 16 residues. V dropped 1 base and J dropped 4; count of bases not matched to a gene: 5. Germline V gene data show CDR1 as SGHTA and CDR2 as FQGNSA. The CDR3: CASSLDAGLAYNEQFF. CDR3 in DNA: TGTGCCAGCAGCTTAGACGCGGGACTAGCTTACAATGAGCAGTTCTTC.

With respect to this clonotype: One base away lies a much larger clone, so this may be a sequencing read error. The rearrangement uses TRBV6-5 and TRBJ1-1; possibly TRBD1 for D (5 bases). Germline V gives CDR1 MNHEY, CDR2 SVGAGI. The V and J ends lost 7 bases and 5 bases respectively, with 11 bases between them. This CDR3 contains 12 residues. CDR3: CASTDGGTEAFF. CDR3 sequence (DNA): TGTGCCAGCACCGACGGGGGTACTGAAGCTTTCTTT.

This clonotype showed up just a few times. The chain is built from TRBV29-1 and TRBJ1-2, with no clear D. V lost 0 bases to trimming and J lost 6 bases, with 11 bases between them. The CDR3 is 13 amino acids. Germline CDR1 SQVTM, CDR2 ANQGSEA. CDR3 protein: CSVEDRGIDGYTF. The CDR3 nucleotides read TGCAGCGTTGAAGATCGAGGGATTGATGGCTACACCTTC.

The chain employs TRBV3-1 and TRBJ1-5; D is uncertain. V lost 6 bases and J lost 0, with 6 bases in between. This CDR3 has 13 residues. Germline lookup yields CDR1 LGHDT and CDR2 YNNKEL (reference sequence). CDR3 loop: CASRENSNQPQHF. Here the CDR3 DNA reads TGTGCCAGCAGGGAGAATAGCAATCAGCCCCAGCATTTT.

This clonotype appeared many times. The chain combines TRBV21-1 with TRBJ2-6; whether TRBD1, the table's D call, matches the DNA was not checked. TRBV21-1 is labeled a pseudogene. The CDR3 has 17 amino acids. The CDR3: CASSKEGVISGANVLTF. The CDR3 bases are TGTGCCAGCAGCAAAGAGGGGGTTATCTCTGGGGCCAACGTCCTGACTTTC.

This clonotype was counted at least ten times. In DNA form, the CDR3 reads TGTGCCAGCAGCTTCGGACTAGCGGGCCTAACAGATACGCAGTATTTT. Amino acid sequence: CASSFGLAGLTDTQYF. The chain has TRBV11-2 and TRBJ2-3; 11 bases are shared with TRBD2. V was clipped by 3 bases and J by 3 bases; unmatched bases: 5. From germline, CDR1 is SGHAT and CDR2 FQNNGV. The CDR3 extends over 16 amino acids.

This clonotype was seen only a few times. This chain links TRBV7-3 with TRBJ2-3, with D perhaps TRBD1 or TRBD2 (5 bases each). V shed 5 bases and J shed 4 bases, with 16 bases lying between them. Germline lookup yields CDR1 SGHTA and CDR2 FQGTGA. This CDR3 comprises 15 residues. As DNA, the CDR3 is TGTGCCAGCAGCGCGACCGGGACGGCAGCAGATACGCAGTATTTT. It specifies CASSATGTAADTQYF.

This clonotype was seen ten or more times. The CDR3, as DNA: TGCGCCAGCAGCCAATGGACAGGGGGCTTTGGCTACACCTTC. Translating gives CASSQWTGGFGYTF. J is TRBJ1-2 and V is TRBV4-3; 11 bases fit TRBD1. Looked up from germline, CDR1 is LGHNA and CDR2 is YSLEER. The CDR3 contains 14 residues. The V gene end was trimmed by 2 bases and the J gene end by 7 bases; junction bases not matched to a gene: 3.

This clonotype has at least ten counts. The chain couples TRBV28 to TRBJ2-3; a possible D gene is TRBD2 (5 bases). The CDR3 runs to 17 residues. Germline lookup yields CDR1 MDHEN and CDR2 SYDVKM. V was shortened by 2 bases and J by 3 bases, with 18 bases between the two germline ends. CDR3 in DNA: TGTGCCAGCAGTTTAGACGGAAGCGGCAGACGGACAGATACGCAGTATTTT. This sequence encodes CASSLDGSGRRTDTQYF.

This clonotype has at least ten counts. CDR3 DNA: TGTGCCAGCAGCTTGGGGCGGTCCTACGAGCAGTACTTC. This gives the protein CASSLGRSYEQYF. The V gene is TRBV27, the J gene TRBJ2-7, with a tentative D call TRBD1 (5 bases). V shed 6 bases and J shed 1 base, with 10 bases lying between them. Germline V gene data show CDR1 as MNHEY and CDR2 as SMNVEV (reference sequence). The CDR3 has 13 residues.

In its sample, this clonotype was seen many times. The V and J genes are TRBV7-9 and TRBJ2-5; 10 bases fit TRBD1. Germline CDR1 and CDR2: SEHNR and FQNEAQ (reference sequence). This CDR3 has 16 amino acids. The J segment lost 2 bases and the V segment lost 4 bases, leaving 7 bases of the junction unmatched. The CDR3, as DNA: TGTGCCAGCAGCTCCGCAGAGGACAGGGGGCAAGAGACCCAGTACTTC. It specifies CASSSAEDRGQETQYF.

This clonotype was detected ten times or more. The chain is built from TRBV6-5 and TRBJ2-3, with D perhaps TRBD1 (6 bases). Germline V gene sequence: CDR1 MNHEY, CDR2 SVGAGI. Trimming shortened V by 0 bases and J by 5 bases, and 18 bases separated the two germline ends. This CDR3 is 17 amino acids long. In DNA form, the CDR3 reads TGTGCCAGCAGTTACTCTTTTTCTCCAGGGGATCAAGATACGCAGTATTTT. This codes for CASSYSFSPGDQDTQYF.

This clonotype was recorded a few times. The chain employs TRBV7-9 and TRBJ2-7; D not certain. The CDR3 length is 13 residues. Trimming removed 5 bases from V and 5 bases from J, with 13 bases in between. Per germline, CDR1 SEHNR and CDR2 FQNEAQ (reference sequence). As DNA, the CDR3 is TGTGCCAGCAGCCACGAGGTCGGTAACGAGCAGTACTTC. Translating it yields CASSHEVGNEQYF.

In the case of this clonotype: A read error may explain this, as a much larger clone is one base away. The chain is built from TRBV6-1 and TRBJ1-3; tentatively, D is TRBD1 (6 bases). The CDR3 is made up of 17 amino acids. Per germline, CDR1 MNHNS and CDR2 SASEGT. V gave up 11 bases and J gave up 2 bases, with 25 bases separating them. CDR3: CAGGIPPQGTTGNTIYF. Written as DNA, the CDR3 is TGTGCCGGCGGCATACCTCCCCAGGGGACGACTGGAAACACCATATATTTT.

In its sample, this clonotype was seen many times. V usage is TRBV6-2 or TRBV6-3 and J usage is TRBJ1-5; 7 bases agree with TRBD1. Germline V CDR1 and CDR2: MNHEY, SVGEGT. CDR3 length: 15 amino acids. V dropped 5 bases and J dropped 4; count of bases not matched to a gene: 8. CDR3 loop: CASSPTGLGNQPQHF. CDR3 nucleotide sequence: TGTGCCAGCAGTCCGACAGGGTTGGGAAATCAGCCCCAGCATTTT.

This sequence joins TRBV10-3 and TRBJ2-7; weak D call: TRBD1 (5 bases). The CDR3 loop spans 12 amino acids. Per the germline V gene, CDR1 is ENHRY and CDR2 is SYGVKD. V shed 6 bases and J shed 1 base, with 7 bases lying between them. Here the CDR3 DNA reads TGTGCCATCAGGGACATATCCTACGAGCAGTACTTC. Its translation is CAIRDISYEQYF.

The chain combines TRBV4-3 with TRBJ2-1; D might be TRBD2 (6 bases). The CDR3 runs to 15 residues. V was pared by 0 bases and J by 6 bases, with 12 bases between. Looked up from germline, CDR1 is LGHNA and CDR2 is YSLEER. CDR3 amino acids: CASSQDAGFPNEQFF. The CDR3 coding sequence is TGCGCCAGCAGCCAAGATGCGGGATTCCCCAATGAGCAGTTCTTC.

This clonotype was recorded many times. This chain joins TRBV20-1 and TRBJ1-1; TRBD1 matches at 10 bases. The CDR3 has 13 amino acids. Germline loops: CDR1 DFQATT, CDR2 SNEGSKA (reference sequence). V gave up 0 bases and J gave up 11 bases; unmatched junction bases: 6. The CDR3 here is CSARDGTGVGAFF. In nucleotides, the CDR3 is TGCAGTGCTAGAGACGGGACAGGGGTAGGGGCTTTCTTT.

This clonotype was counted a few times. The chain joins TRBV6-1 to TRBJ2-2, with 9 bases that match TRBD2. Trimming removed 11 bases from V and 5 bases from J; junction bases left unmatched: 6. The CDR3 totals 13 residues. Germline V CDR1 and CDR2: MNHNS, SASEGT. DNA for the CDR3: TGTGCCTCCGGGACTAGCCTAACCGGGGAGCTGTTTTTT. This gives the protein CASGTSLTGELFF.

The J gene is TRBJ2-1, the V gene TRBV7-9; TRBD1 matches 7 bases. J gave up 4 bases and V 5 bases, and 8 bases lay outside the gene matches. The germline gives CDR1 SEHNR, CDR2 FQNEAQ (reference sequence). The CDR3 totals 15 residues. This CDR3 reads CASSVRDSRYNEQFF. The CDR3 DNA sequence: TGTGCCAGCAGCGTCCGGGACAGTCGGTACAATGAGCAGTTCTTC.

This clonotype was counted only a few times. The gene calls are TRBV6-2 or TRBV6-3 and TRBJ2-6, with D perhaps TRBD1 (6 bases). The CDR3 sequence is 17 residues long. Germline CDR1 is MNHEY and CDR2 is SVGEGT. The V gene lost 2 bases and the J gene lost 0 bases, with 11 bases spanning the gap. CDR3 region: CASSYGTYISGANVLTF. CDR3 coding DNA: TGTGCCAGCAGTTACGGGACATACATCTCTGGGGCCAACGTCCTGACTTTC.

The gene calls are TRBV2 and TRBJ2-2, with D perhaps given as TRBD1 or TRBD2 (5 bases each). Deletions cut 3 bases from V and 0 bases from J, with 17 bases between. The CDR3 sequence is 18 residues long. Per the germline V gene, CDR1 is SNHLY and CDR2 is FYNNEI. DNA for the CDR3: TGTGCCAGCAGTGATTACCGTTGGGGGAACCCGAACACCGGGGAGCTGTTTTTT. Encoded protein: CASSDYRWGNPNTGELFF.

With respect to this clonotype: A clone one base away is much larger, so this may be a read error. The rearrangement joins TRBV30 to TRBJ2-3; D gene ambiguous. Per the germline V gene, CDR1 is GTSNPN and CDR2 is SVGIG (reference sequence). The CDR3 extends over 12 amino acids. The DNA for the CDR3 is TGTGCCAGGAGCGAAGTCACAGATACGCAGTATTTT. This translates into CARSEVTDTQYF.

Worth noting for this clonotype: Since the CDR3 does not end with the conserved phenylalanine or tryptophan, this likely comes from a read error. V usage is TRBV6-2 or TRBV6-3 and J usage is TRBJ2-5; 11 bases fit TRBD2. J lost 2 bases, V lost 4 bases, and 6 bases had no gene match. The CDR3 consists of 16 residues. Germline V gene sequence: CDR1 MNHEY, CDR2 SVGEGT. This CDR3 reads CASSSPGLAVQETQYL. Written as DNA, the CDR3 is TGTGCCAGCAGTTCGCCGGGACTAGCGGTACAAGAGACCCAGTACCTC.

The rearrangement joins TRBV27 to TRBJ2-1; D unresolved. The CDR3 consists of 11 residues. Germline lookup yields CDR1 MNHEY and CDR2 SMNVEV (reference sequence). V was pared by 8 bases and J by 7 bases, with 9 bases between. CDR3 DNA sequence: TGTGCCAGCGGAGACTGGAATGAGCAGTTCTTC. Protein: CASGDWNEQFF.

The CDR3 coding sequence is TGTGCTAGTGGTTTGGGACTAGCGCACACAGATACGCAGTATTTT. Its protein is CASGLGLAHTDTQYF. This sequence joins TRBV12-5 and TRBJ2-3; 8 nucleotides match TRBD2. Germline CDR1 and CDR2: LGHNT and FRNRAP. The CDR3 runs to 15 residues. The V and J ends lost 1 base and 2 bases, in that order; junction bases with no gene match: 2.

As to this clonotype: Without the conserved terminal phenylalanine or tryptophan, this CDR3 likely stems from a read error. The chain's CDR3 is CASSWDGQETQYV. Written as DNA, the CDR3 is TGTGCCAGCAGTTGGGACGGTCAAGAGACCCAGTACGTC. The gene calls are TRBV13 and TRBJ2-5, with D perhaps being TRBD1 or TRBD2 (5 bases each). V was clipped by 6 bases and J by 2 bases, with 10 bases between them. CDR1 PRHDT and CDR2 FYEKMQ come from the germline V gene (reference sequence). The CDR3 has 13 residues.

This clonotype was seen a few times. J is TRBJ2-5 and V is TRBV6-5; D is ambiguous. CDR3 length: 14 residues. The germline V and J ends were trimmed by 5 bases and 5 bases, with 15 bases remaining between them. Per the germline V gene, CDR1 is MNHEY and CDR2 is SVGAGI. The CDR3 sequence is CASSPLVVGETQYF. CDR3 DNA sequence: TGTGCCAGCAGTCCCCTCGTGGTTGGGGAGACCCAGTACTTC.

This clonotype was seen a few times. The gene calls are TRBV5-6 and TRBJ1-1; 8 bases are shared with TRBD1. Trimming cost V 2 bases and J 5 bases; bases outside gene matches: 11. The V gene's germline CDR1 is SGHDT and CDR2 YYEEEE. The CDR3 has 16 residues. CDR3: CASSLIEQGGITEAFF. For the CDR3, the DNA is TGTGCCAGCAGCTTAATAGAACAGGGGGGAATTACTGAAGCTTTCTTT.